This T cell receptor beta chain was sequenced during a study of vaccination and CD4 T cells after COVID-19. Across the study: The authors used overlapping spike peptides from SARS-CoV-2, HCoV-NL63, HCoV-OC43 and HCoV-229E to stimulate cells. Regarding the study as a whole: Spike mono-reactivity was found in 304 of 307 vaccine-specific clones from convalescent patients. Early post-infection timepoints were not included, and relatively few convalescent patients were studied.

Cultured CD4+ T cell DNA was sequenced using the Oncomine TCR Beta short-read assay. One entry per CDR3 protein results from TCRdb running MiXCR on the PCR reads. The sample holds about 18,000 distinct CDR3 sequences, roughly 34% seen once. This CDR3 is built from 15 residues. The germline gives CDR1 SNHLY, CDR2 FYNNEI. V lost 7 bases and J 4 bases, leaving 19 bases between the germline ends. Sample treatment: approximately 11-day PBMC culture with coronavirus spike peptide pools or control peptides (ViraFEST assay). In the case of this clonotype: Antigen specificity is unknown.

Sequenced material: CD4+ T cells from blood, cultured in vitro. The receptor comes from a human donor who had recovered from COVID-19. The rearrangement joins TRBV2 to TRBJ2-5; TRBD2 might be the D (6 bases). The CDR3 loop is CASIGGYGGRETQYF. The CDR3 bases are TGTGCCAGCATTGGGGGGTACGGGGGTAGAGAGACCCAGTACTTC.